Shown below are 16 T cell receptor beta chains from a single sample sequenced in a study of control samples from healthy donors and cancer patients. TCRdb keeps only in-frame clones here, not all; method: immunoSEQ multiplex PCR. The repertoire holds some 100,000 clones, with around 80% as singletons. Specimen: blood. These receptors originate from a woman aged 25 to 45 in good health.

The chain carries TRBV30 and TRBJ2-1; 10 bases are shared with TRBD2. Germline values: CDR1 GTSNPN, CDR2 SVGIG (reference sequence). V lost 2 bases to trimming and J lost 6 bases; unmatched junction nucleotides: 10. The CDR3 runs 16 residues. The CDR3 DNA follows: TGTGCCTGGAGTTTTAGCGGGGGGCTCCGCCGCAATGAGCAGTTCTTC. Amino acid sequence: CAWSFSGGLRRNEQFF. Supplemented by reference TRBV30 and TRBJ2-1, the full variable domain reads SQTIHQWPATLVQPVGSPLSLECTVEGTSNPNLYWYRQAAGRGLQLLFYSVGIGQISSEVPQNLSASRPQDRQFILSSKKLLLSDSGFYLCAWSFSGGLRRNEQFFGPGTRLTVL.

The chain combines TRBV6-4 with TRBJ1-2; unclear D gene. V was shortened by 5 bases and J by 4 bases, with 14 bases between the two germline ends. From germline, CDR1 is MRHNA and CDR2 SNTAGT. The CDR3 contains 14 residues. CDR3 region: CASSPGGDRYGYTF. DNA for the CDR3: TGTGCCAGCAGTCCTGGCGGAGACCGCTATGGCTACACCTTC.

J is TRBJ2-5 and V is TRBV3-1 (or the pseudogene TRBV3-2), with TRBD2 matching over 8 bases. This CDR3 is 16 amino acids long. CDR1 and CDR2 from the germline V gene are LGHDT and YNNKEL (reference sequence). Trimming took 0 bases from V and 5 from J; bases not matched to a gene: 8. In DNA, the CDR3 is TGTGCCAGCAGCCAAGAACCCCAGCGGGGGCTGGAGACCCAGTACTTC. Translated: CASSQEPQRGLETQYF.

The chain carries TRBV7-2 and TRBJ2-3; D ambiguous. The CDR3 is 14 amino acids. Germline V gene lookup returns CDR1 SGHTA and CDR2 FQGNSA. Trimming took off 8 bases at V and 1 base at J, with 13 bases between the two ends. In DNA form, the CDR3 reads TGTGCCAGCGGTAGAACGGTGGGCACAGATACGCAGTATTTT. Amino acid sequence: CASGRTVGTDTQYF.

The rearrangement links TRBV9 to TRBJ1-2, with a tentative D call TRBD1 (6 bases). The CDR3 spans 17 residues. The germline V gene has CDR1 SGDLS and CDR2 YYNGEE. The ends were cut back, 0 bases at V and 4 bases at J, with 19 bases in the middle. Here the CDR3 DNA reads TGTGCCAGCAGCGTAGGGGGAGGGGGAAAGGTGGGCTATGGCTACACCTTC. Translating gives CASSVGGGGKVGYGYTF.

The gene calls are TRBV30 and TRBJ1-1; D unclear. V shed 2 bases and J shed 6 bases, with 4 bases lying between them. Looked up from germline, CDR1 is GTSNPN and CDR2 is SVGIG (reference sequence). The CDR3 covers 10 residues. The CDR3 protein is CAWSRAEAFF. CDR3 in DNA: TGTGCCTGGAGTAGGGCTGAAGCTTTCTTT.

The chain uses TRBV10-3 and TRBJ1-2, with D perhaps TRBD1 (6 bases). The CDR3 has 13 amino acids. The germline CDR1 and CDR2 sequences are ENHRY and SYGVKD. V lost 3 bases, J lost 8 bases, and 13 bases lay in between. The CDR3 DNA is TGTGCCATCAGTGATTCCCAGGGGAAGGGCTACACCTTC. Its protein product is CAISDSQGKGYTF.

The rearrangement links TRBV6-6 to TRBJ1-2; no clear D. V lost 8 bases and J lost 10, with 11 bases in between. The CDR3 runs 10 residues. Germline V CDR1 and CDR2: MNHNY, SVGAGI (reference sequence). CDR3 nucleotides: TGTGCCAGCCAAGGGATTGTCTACACCTTC. Translation gives CASQGIVYTF.

The chain uses TRBV4-3 and TRBJ2-3; the D gene is possibly TRBD1 (6 bases). Germline V lookup: CDR1 LGHNA, CDR2 YSLEER. The CDR3 is made up of 17 amino acids. The V gene lost 1 base and the J gene lost 2 bases, with 16 bases spanning the gap. The CDR3 is CASSQVPWDMHTDTQYF. The CDR3 DNA is TGCGCCAGCAGCCAAGTCCCCTGGGACATGCACACAGATACGCAGTATTTT.

J is TRBJ2-3 and V is TRBV7-3, with TRBD2 identical over 9 bases. The length of the CDR3 is 15 residues. V trimming: 2 bases; J trimming: 4 bases; junction bases outside the gene matches: 4. Germline V gives CDR1 SGHTA, CDR2 FQGTGA. The CDR3 DNA reads TGTGCCAGCAGCTTACAGCGGGGGGCCGCAGATACGCAGTATTTT. It codes for CASSLQRGAADTQYF.

The V and J genes are TRBV5-4 and TRBJ2-3; 14 bases fit TRBD2. CDR1 is SGHNT, CDR2 YYREEE, per germline (reference sequence). V dropped 3 bases and J dropped 5; count of bases not matched to a gene: 2. The CDR3 totals 15 residues. The DNA of the CDR3 is TGTGCCAGCAGCTCCGGGACTAGCGGGGGAGATACGCAGTATTTT. The encoded protein is CASSSGTSGGDTQYF.

This clone has a single count. The chain links TRBV19 to TRBJ1-1; 7 bases map to TRBD1. Germline values: CDR1 LNHDA, CDR2 SQIVND (reference sequence). V trimming: 3 bases; J trimming: 10 bases; junction bases outside the gene matches: 8. CDR3 size: 13 residues. The CDR3 protein is CASSMRQGLSAFF. As DNA, the CDR3 is TGTGCCAGTAGTATGAGACAGGGCCTCTCAGCTTTCTTT. Looking up the rest from reference TRBV19 and TRBJ1-1 gives the full variable domain: DGGITQSPKYLFRKEGQNVTLSCEQNLNHDAMYWYRQDPGQGLRLIYYSQIVNDFQKGDIAEGYSVSREKKESFPLTVTSAQKNPTAFYLCASSMRQGLSAFFGQGTRLTVV.

This chain connects TRBV18 to TRBJ2-7; weak D call: TRBD1 (5 bases). The CDR3 sequence is 17 residues long. V was clipped by 0 bases and J by 0 bases, with 15 bases between them. Germline V CDR1 and CDR2: KGHSH, LQKENI. The CDR3 here is CASSPPGQGPSSYEQYF. The CDR3, as DNA: TGTGCCAGCTCACCACCGGGGCAGGGCCCGAGCTCCTACGAGCAGTACTTC.

This clone was counted between two and nine times. The chain uses TRBV3-1 (or the pseudogene TRBV3-2) and TRBJ1-6; D remains ambiguous. V lost 5 bases and J lost 10, with 15 bases in between. Germline values: CDR1 LGHDT, CDR2 YNNKEL (reference sequence). The CDR3 totals 14 residues. This CDR3 is CASSSRVSASPLHF. Written as DNA, the CDR3 is TGTGCCAGCAGCTCTAGAGTCAGCGCGTCACCCCTCCACTTT.

As to this clone: The sample carries other DNA sequences with the same CDR3. The CDR3 reads CASSFDSFYGYTF. For the CDR3, the DNA is TGCGCCAGCAGCTTCGACAGCTTCTATGGCTACACCTTC. The V and J genes are TRBV5-1 and TRBJ1-2, with TRBD1 as a possible D gene (5 bases). The CDR3 loop spans 13 amino acids. V lost 2 bases and J lost 4, with 9 bases in between. Germline V gene sequence: CDR1 SGHRS, CDR2 YFSETQ.

The V call is TRBV5-1, the J call TRBJ1-2; 7 bases match TRBD1. Germline CDR1 is SGHRS and CDR2 is YFSETQ. The CDR3 sequence is 13 residues long. Trimming cost V 4 bases and J 8 bases; bases outside gene matches: 8. This CDR3 is CASSTPQGTGYTF. The CDR3 DNA sequence: TGCGCCAGCAGCACACCACAGGGGACGGGCTACACCTTC.